This T cell receptor (beta chain) is from a study of T-cell memory formation after mild COVID-19. TCRdb used MiXCR to reprocess the 5' RACE reads, holding one entry per CDR3 protein. In the table there are under 650,000 distinct CDR3 sequences, more than 15% of which are singletons. Trimming cost V 0 bases and J 7 bases; bases outside gene matches: 11. Germline V gene data show CDR1 as SGHRS and CDR2 as YFSETQ. The CDR3 is 16 residues long. The sequencing input was PBMCs or a T cell subset sorted from them (not recorded which). This receptor was obtained from an adult woman who had mild COVID-19 (a few samples of this study predate the infection). Cell type and time point are not known. V usage is TRBV5-1 and J usage is TRBJ1-2, with TRBD1 matching 8 bases. The CDR3 DNA sequence: TGCGCCAGCAGCTTGGGGGTCGGACAGGGAGTCCGTGGCTACACCTTC. Translating it yields CASSLGVGQGVRGYTF.